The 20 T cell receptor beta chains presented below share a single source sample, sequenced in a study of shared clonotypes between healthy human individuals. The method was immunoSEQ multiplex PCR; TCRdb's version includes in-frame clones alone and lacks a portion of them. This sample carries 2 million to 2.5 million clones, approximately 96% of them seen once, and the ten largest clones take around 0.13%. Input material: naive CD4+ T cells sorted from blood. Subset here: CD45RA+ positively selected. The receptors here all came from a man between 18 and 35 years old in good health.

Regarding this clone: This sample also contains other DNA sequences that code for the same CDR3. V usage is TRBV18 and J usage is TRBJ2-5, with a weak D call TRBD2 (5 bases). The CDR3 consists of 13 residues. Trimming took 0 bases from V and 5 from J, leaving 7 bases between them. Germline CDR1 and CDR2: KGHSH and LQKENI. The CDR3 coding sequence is TGTGCCAGCTCACCACCGGGAGTTGAGACCCAGTACTTC. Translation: CASSPPGVETQYF.

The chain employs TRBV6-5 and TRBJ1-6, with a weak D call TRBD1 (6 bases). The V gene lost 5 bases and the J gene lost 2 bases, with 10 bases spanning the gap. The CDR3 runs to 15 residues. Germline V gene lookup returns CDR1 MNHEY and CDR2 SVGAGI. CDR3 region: CASSLTGPYNSPLHF. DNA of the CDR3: TGTGCCAGCAGTCTTACAGGGCCCTATAATTCACCCCTCCACTTT.

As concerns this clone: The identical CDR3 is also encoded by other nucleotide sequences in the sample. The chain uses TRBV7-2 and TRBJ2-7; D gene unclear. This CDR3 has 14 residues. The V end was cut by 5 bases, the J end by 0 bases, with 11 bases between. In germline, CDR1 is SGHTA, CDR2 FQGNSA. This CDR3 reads CASSPSSGSYEQYF. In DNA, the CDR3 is TGTGCCAGCAGCCCAAGTTCGGGCTCCTACGAGCAGTACTTC.

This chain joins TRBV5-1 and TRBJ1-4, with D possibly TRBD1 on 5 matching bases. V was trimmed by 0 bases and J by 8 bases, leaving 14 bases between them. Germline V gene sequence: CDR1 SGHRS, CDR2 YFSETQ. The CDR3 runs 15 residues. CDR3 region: CASSLEGGTGEKLFF. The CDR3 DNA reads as TGCGCCAGCAGCTTGGAAGGTGGGACTGGAGAAAAACTGTTTTTT.

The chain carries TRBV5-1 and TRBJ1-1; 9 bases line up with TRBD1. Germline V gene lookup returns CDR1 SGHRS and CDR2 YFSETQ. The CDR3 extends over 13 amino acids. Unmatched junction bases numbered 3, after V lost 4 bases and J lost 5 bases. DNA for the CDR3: TGCGCCAGCAGCAGGGACAGGGTGACTGAAGCTTTCTTT. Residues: CASSRDRVTEAFF.

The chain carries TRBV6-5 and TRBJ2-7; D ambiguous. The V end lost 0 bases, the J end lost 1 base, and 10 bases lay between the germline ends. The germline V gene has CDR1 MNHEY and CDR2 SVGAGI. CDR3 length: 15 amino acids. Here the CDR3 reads CASSYSGRTSYEQYF. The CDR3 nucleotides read TGTGCCAGCAGTTACTCGGGTCGTACGTCCTACGAGCAGTACTTC.

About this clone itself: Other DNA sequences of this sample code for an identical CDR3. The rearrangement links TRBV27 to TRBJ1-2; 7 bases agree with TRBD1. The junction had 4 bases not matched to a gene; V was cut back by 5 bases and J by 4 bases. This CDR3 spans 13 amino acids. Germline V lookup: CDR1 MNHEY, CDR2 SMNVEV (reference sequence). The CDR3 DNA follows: TGTGCCAGCAGTCTGGGACAGCTCTATGGCTACACCTTC. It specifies CASSLGQLYGYTF.

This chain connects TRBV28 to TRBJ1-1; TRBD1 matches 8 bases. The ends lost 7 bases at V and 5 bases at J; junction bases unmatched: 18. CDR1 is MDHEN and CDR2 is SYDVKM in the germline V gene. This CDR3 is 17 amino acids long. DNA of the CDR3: TGTGCCAGCACCGACCGGCAGGGGGCTTCGGGGTGGACTGAAGCTTTCTTT. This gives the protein CASTDRQGASGWTEAFF.

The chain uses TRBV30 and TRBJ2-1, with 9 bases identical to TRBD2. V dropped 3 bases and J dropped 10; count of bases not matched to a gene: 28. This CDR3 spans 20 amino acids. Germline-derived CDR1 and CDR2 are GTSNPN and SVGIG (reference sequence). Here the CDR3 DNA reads TGTGCCTGGAGGGGCGGTATGGGGTCTAGCGGGATCGCGGGAGGCGGCGAGCAGTTCTTC. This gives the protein CAWRGGMGSSGIAGGGEQFF.

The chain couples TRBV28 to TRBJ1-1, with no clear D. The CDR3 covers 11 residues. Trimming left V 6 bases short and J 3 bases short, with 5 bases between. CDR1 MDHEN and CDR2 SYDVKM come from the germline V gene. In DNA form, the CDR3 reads TGTGCCAGCAGACGAGACACTGAAGCTTTCTTT. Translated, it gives CASRRDTEAFF.

CDR3 DNA sequence: TGTGCCAGTAGTATAGATATCGGAGGCAGGGGCGGGGAGCTGTTTTTT. This sequence encodes CASSIDIGGRGGELFF. This rearrangement joins TRBV19 to TRBJ2-2; D may be TRBD1 (6 bases). This CDR3 contains 16 residues. The germline V gene encodes CDR1 LNHDA and CDR2 SQIVND (reference sequence). Trimming cost V 0 bases and J 7 bases, with 15 bases left between them.

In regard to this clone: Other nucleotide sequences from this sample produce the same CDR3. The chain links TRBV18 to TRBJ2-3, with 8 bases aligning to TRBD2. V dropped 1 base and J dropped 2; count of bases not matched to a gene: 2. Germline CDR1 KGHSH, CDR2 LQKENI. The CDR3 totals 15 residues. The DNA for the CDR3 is TGTGCCAGCTCACCACTTAGCGGGGACACAGATACGCAGTATTTT. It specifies CASSPLSGDTDTQYF.

Written as DNA, the CDR3 is TGTGCCAGCAGTCTCACCTACGCCGGTCAATTCACCGGGGAGCTGTTTTTT. Translating it yields CASSLTYAGQFTGELFF. The rearrangement joins TRBV7-2 to TRBJ2-2; D is unclear. This CDR3 comprises 17 residues. The germline CDR1 and CDR2 sequences are SGHTA and FQGNSA. V lost 6 bases and J 4 bases, leaving 21 bases between the germline ends.

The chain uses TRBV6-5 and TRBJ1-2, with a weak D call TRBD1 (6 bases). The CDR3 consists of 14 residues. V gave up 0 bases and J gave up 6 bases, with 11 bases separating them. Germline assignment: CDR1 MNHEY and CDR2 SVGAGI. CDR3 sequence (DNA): TGTGCCAGCAGTTACTCCGCAGGGGTTGATGGCTACACCTTC. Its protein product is CASSYSAGVDGYTF.

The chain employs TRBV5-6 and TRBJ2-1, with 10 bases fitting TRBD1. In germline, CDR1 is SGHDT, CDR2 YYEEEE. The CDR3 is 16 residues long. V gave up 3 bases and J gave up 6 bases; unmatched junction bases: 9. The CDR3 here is CASSSEDRGWGNEQFF. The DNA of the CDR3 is TGTGCCAGCAGCTCAGAGGACAGGGGGTGGGGCAATGAGCAGTTCTTC.

The CDR3 reads CASSPGTEYEKLFF. The DNA for the CDR3 is TGTGCCAGCAGCCCCGGGACCGAATATGAAAAACTGTTTTTT. V gene TRBV28 combines with J gene TRBJ1-4; D might be TRBD1 (5 bases). The ends were cut back, 6 bases at V and 6 bases at J, with 14 bases in the middle. The CDR3 runs 14 residues. CDR1 is MDHEN, CDR2 SYDVKM, per germline.

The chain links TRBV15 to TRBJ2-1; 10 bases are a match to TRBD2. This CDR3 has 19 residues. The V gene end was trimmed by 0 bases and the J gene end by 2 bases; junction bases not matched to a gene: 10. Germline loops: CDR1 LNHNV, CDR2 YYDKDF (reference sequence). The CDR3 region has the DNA TGTGCCACCAGCAGAGATTGGGGTGGGACTAGCGCTACCTACAATGAGCAGTTCTTC. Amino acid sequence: CATSRDWGGTSATYNEQFF.

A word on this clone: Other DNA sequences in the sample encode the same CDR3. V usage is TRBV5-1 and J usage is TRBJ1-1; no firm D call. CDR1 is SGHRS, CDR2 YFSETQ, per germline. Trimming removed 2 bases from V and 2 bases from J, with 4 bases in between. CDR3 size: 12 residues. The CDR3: CASSFGNTEAFF. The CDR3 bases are TGCGCCAGCAGCTTCGGAAACACTGAAGCTTTCTTT.

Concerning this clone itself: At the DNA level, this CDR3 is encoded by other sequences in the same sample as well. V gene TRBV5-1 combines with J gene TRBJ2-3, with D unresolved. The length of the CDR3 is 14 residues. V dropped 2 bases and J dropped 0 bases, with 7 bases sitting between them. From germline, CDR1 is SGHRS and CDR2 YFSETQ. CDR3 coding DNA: TGCGCCAGCAGCTTTTCGGACAGCACAGATACGCAGTATTTT. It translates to CASSFSDSTDTQYF. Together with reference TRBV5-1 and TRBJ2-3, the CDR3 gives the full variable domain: KAGVTQTPRYLIKTRGQQVTLSCSPISGHRSVSWYQQTPGQGLQFLFEYFSETQRNKGNFPGRFSGRQFSNSRSEMNVSTLELGDSALYLCASSFSDSTDTQYFGPGTRLTVL.

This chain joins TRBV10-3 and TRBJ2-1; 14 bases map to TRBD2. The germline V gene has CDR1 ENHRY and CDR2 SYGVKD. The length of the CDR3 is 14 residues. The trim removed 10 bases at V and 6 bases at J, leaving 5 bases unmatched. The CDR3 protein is CATQGTSGGNEQFF. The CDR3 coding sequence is TGTGCCACCCAAGGGACTAGCGGGGGCAATGAGCAGTTCTTC.